The 20 T cell receptor beta chains presented below share a single source sample, sequenced in a study of lymphopenia after photon versus proton radiotherapy. Some clones are missing from TCRdb's copy, which holds only in-frame ones; the method was immunoSEQ multiplex PCR. Here the sample spans approximately 15,000 clones, 82% being singletons. Specimen: peripheral blood, collected from a patient treated with photon-based radiotherapy. These receptors all come from a man over 45 with gastric cancer.

The chain links TRBV5-1 to TRBJ1-1; D not resolved. V was clipped by 0 bases and J by 1 base, with 10 bases between them. Germline lookup yields CDR1 SGHRS and CDR2 YFSETQ. CDR3 size: 15 residues. The CDR3 sequence: CASSLESTPNTEAFF. The CDR3 coding sequence is TGCGCCAGCAGCTTGGAGTCGACACCGAACACTGAAGCTTTCTTT.

This chain links TRBV27 with TRBJ2-7; D gene unclear. The CDR3 contains 14 residues. Germline V gene sequence: CDR1 MNHEY, CDR2 SMNVEV (reference sequence). Trimming took off 8 bases at V and 0 bases at J, with 14 bases between the two ends. The CDR3 spells CASLSGAHSYEQYF. DNA of the CDR3: TGTGCCAGCCTTAGTGGCGCACACTCCTACGAGCAGTACTTC.

The chain combines TRBV6-5 with TRBJ1-2; D unclear. The CDR3 sequence is 13 residues long. Trimming removed 5 bases at V and 6 bases at J, with 13 bases between. Germline CDR1 is MNHEY and CDR2 is SVGAGI. The CDR3 bases are TGTGCCAGCAGTCATACAGAGTCCGATGGCTACACCTTC. It translates to CASSHTESDGYTF.

This sequence joins TRBV6-1 and TRBJ1-1; 9 bases fit TRBD1. The V segment lost 10 bases and the J segment 6 bases; nucleotides outside the gene matches: 3. Germline V lookup: CDR1 MNHNS, CDR2 SASEGT. The CDR3 is 11 amino acids. The CDR3 DNA reads as TGTGCCACCCGACAGGGGGCTGAAGCTTTCTTT. It codes for CATRQGAEAFF.

The V gene is TRBV28, the J gene TRBJ1-2, with a possible D match to TRBD1 (5 bases). Germline CDR1 MDHEN, CDR2 SYDVKM. The CDR3 runs to 13 residues. The V and J ends lost 4 bases and 1 base respectively, with 7 bases between them. The CDR3 here is CASSSQGNYGYTF. The CDR3 DNA reads as TGTGCCAGCAGTTCGCAGGGTAACTATGGCTACACCTTC.

The chain carries TRBV19 and TRBJ2-2, with D possibly TRBD2 on 5 matching bases. This CDR3 is 15 amino acids long. CDR1 and CDR2 (germline): LNHDA, SQIVND (reference sequence). Trimming took 2 bases from V and 4 from J, leaving 11 bases between them. As DNA, the CDR3 is TGTGCCAGTAGTATAAGAGGGATTGGCACCGGGGAGCTGTTTTTT. Translation gives CASSIRGIGTGELFF.

The chain links TRBV9 to TRBJ1-3; D remains unclear. V lost 0 bases and J 0 bases, leaving 10 bases between the germline ends. There are 16 residues in the CDR3. CDR1 is SGDLS, CDR2 YYNGEE, per germline. CDR3 sequence: CASSVVPGPSGNTIYF. For the CDR3, the DNA is TGTGCCAGCAGCGTAGTCCCAGGCCCCTCTGGAAACACCATATATTTT.

The CDR3 region has the DNA TGCGCCAGCAGCCCGGAGGCCCTTTCGGTGCGGGCACTTAACTATGGCTACACCTTC. Protein product: CASSPEALSVRALNYGYTF. This chain links TRBV5-1 with TRBJ1-2; D gene ambiguous. Trimming stripped 4 bases from V and 1 base from J, with 26 bases between. This CDR3 spans 19 amino acids. The germline V gene has CDR1 SGHRS and CDR2 YFSETQ.

The chain employs TRBV27 and TRBJ2-1; weak D call: TRBD2 (6 bases). The germline CDR1 and CDR2 sequences are MNHEY and SMNVEV (reference sequence). CDR3 length: 15 residues. V was shortened by 6 bases and J by 4 bases, with 16 bases between the two germline ends. The CDR3 nucleotides read TGTGCCAGCAGCCCGACTAGAATAATTTACAATGAGCAGTTCTTC. This codes for CASSPTRIIYNEQFF.

The genes are TRBV10-1 and TRBJ1-4; TRBD1 matches 8 bases. Germline-derived CDR1 and CDR2 are WNHNN and SYGVQD (reference sequence). This CDR3 has 15 amino acids. V shed 3 bases, J shed 7 bases, and the junction held 7 bases outside the gene matches. The CDR3, as DNA: TGCGCCAGCAGTGACACAGGGGGAAGGGGTGAAAAACTGTTTTTT. Translating it yields CASSDTGGRGEKLFF.

The chain joins TRBV9 to TRBJ2-2, with a weak D call TRBD2 (6 bases). From germline, CDR1 is SGDLS and CDR2 YYNGEE. The germline V and J ends were trimmed by 6 bases and 0 bases, with 21 bases remaining between them. The CDR3 consists of 18 residues. CDR3 sequence: CASTSGTALTSNTGELFF. The DNA for the CDR3 is TGTGCCAGCACCTCCGGGACTGCACTAACCTCGAACACCGGGGAGCTGTTTTTT.

The V call is TRBV11-2, the J call TRBJ2-2, with 10 bases lining up with TRBD2. Germline V CDR1 and CDR2: SGHAT, FQNNGV. The CDR3 is 15 residues long. V dropped 0 bases and J dropped 8; count of bases not matched to a gene: 3. In DNA form, the CDR3 reads TGTGCCAGCAGCTTAGATCCTAGCGGGGGTGGGGAGCTGTTTTTT. This translates into CASSLDPSGGGELFF.

The genes are TRBV7-2 and TRBJ2-2; the D gene could be TRBD1 or TRBD2 (6 bases each). Germline CDR1 reads SGHTA; CDR2 reads FQGNSA. V lost 4 bases and J 3 bases, leaving 15 bases between the germline ends. This CDR3 comprises 16 residues. This CDR3 reads CASSSGGRRDTGELFF. The CDR3, as DNA: TGTGCCAGCAGCTCCGGGGGCCGGCGTGACACCGGGGAGCTGTTTTTT.

CDR3 in amino acids: CASSQRAGGYGYTF. The CDR3 bases are TGTGCCAGCAGCCAGCGGGCAGGGGGCTATGGCTACACCTTC. V and J are TRBV2 and TRBJ1-2, with 7 nucleotides matching TRBD1. CDR3 length: 14 amino acids. CDR1 SNHLY and CDR2 FYNNEI come from the germline V gene. V shed 6 bases, J shed 4 bases, and the junction held 8 bases outside the gene matches.

The chain joins TRBV9 to TRBJ2-3; 11 nucleotides match TRBD2. The V gene's germline CDR1 is SGDLS and CDR2 YYNGEE. The CDR3 sequence is 14 residues long. After removal of 2 bases from V and 6 bases from J, the junction contained 2 bases not matched to a gene. CDR3 in amino acids: CASSVLAGGDTQYF. Written as DNA, the CDR3 is TGTGCCAGCAGCGTCTTAGCGGGGGGGGATACGCAGTATTTT. Supplemented by reference TRBV9 and TRBJ2-3, the full variable domain reads DSGVTQTPKHLITATGQRVTLRCSPRSGDLSVYWYQQSLDQGLQFLIQYYNGEERAKGNILERFSAQQFPDLHSELNLSSLELGDSALYFCASSVLAGGDTQYFGPGTRLTVL.

The chain has TRBV6-6 and TRBJ2-5; the D is unclear. Per the germline V gene, CDR1 is MNHNY and CDR2 is SVGAGI (reference sequence). V was shortened by 0 bases and J by 5 bases, with 10 bases between the two germline ends. There are 14 residues in the CDR3. In nucleotides, the CDR3 is TGTGCCAGCAGTTACTCGAGTTCGCGGGAGACCCAGTACTTC. Its protein product is CASSYSSSRETQYF.

The table lists this clone with a count of one. The chain is built from TRBV11-3 and TRBJ1-2; possible D gene TRBD1, 5 bases. Germline V gives CDR1 SGHNT, CDR2 YENEEA. This CDR3 has 13 residues. V was shortened by 0 bases and J by 5 bases, with 7 bases between the two germline ends. In DNA form, the CDR3 reads TGTGCCAGCAGCTTAGATGGGGGGTATGGCTACACCTTC. Translating it yields CASSLDGGYGYTF.

The rearrangement joins TRBV5-1 to TRBJ2-2; the D gene is possibly TRBD1 (5 bases). Between the trimmed V and J ends, which lost 6 bases and 2 bases, there was a span of 11 bases. CDR1 is SGHRS and CDR2 is YFSETQ in the germline V gene. This CDR3 contains 14 residues. The CDR3: CASNQGTNTGELFF. DNA of the CDR3: TGCGCCAGCAATCAGGGAACCAACACCGGGGAGCTGTTTTTT.

The genes are TRBV6-5 and TRBJ1-6, with TRBD1 matching 7 bases. The V segment lost 5 bases and the J segment 9 bases; nucleotides outside the gene matches: 1. This CDR3 spans 12 amino acids. Germline CDR1 MNHEY, CDR2 SVGAGI. The CDR3 bases are TGTGCCAGCAGTCGACAGGGTTCACCCCTCCACTTT. It codes for CASSRQGSPLHF.

V and J are TRBV11-2 and TRBJ2-7; D not resolved. CDR1 is SGHAT, CDR2 FQNNGV, per germline. The CDR3 has 14 residues. V was trimmed by 1 base and J by 4 bases, leaving 11 bases between them. CDR3 DNA: TGTGCCAGCAGCTTAGTACCAGGATTTTACGAGCAGTACGTC. Translation gives CASSLVPGFYEQYV.